These T cell receptor beta chains were read from a single sample in a study of cytomegalovirus exposure and HLA in healthy donors. Method: immunoSEQ multiplex PCR; TCRdb's copy keeps in-frame clones and lacks some. The repertoire holds about 99,000 clones, with over 60% as singletons. The sample consisted of PBMCs. These receptors came from a woman aged 18 to 35 in good health and CMV-seropositive. Each CDR3 is given with its conserved first and last residue. Each record gives: V gene, clone size, D gene, J gene, CDR3 DNA, CDR3 protein. D genes are given only for firm matches. Rows may omit the clone size; those that give it use once, few, many or a size class.

V: TRBV4-1
size: .
D: TRBD1
J: TRBJ1-3
DNA: TGCGCCAGCAGCCAAGAAGACAGGGAGTACTCTGGAAACACCATATATTTT
CDR3: CASSQEDREYSGNTIYF

V: TRBV27
size: .
D: .
J: TRBJ2-7
DNA: TGTGCCAGCAGTTTATCACCATGGGGGCCCTCCTACGAGCAGTACTTC
CDR3: CASSLSPWGPSYEQYF

V: TRBV28
size: .
D: .
J: TRBJ2-1
DNA: TGTGCCAGCAGTTTATGGAGGACACCCTACAATGAGCAGTTCTTC
CDR3: CASSLWRTPYNEQFF

V: TRBV21-1
size: .
D: .
J: TRBJ2-6
DNA: TGTGCCAGCAGCAAAGGGGGGGACCGCGGGGCCAACGTCCTGACTTTC
CDR3: CASSKGGDRGANVLTF

V: TRBV30
size: .
D: TRBD1
J: TRBJ2-7
DNA: TGTGCCTGGAGTAGAGGGGGCGTGGACGAGCAGTACTTC
CDR3: CAWSRGGVDEQYF

V: TRBV6-1
size: once
D: TRBD2
J: TRBJ2-7
DNA: TGTGCCAGCATCACCGGGTCCTCGGGGGGCGAGCAGTACTTC
CDR3: CASITGSSGGEQYF

V: TRBV28
size: few
D: TRBD1
J: TRBJ1-1
DNA: TGTGCCAGCAGGGACAGGGGCACTGAAGCTTTCTTT
CDR3: CASRDRGTEAFF

V: TRBV27
size: few
D: TRBD2
J: TRBJ2-2
DNA: TGTGCCAGCTCGACGGGACTAAACACCGGGGAGCTGTTTTTT
CDR3: CASSTGLNTGELFF

V: TRBV2
size: .
D: .
J: TRBJ2-7
DNA: TGTGCCAGCAGTGAAGCGCGAGGGGGCTCCTACGAGCAGTACTTC
CDR3: CASSEARGGSYEQYF

V: TRBV7-9
size: .
D: .
J: TRBJ1-5
DNA: TGTGCCAGCAGCTTAGGCGGAGGGAGCAATCAGCCCCAGCATTTT
CDR3: CASSLGGGSNQPQHF

V: TRBV28
size: .
D: TRBD2
J: TRBJ2-7
DNA: TGTGCCAGCAGATTTCTAGCGGAGTCCTACGAGCAGTACTTC
CDR3: CASRFLAESYEQYF

V: TRBV7-9
size: few
D: TRBD2
J: TRBJ2-7
DNA: TGTGCCAGCAGCTCAGGACTAGCGGGAGCTTCGGACGAGCAGTACTTC
CDR3: CASSSGLAGASDEQYF

V: TRBV2
size: few
D: TRBD1
J: TRBJ2-1
DNA: TGTGCCAGCGTAAGACCGGGACAGGGAATGAATGAGCAGTTCTTC
CDR3: CASVRPGQGMNEQFF

V: TRBV6-6
size: many
D: .
J: TRBJ1-1
DNA: TGTGCCAGCAGCCGGGGGGAGAACACTGAAGCTTTCTTT
CDR3: CASSRGENTEAFF

V: TRBV7-9
size: .
D: TRBD1
J: TRBJ1-1
DNA: TGTTCCAGCAGACCCCCAGGGGGCAGGACTGAAGCTTTCTTT
CDR3: CSSRPPGGRTEAFF

V: TRBV28
size: few
D: .
J: TRBJ2-5
DNA: TGTGCCAGCAGCCAGACTGGGAGTTGGGCGCAGACCCAGTACTTC
CDR3: CASSQTGSWAQTQYF

V: TRBV19
size: .
D: TRBD1
J: TRBJ1-3
DNA: TGTGCCAGTAGTATGGAGGGGGCGACTGGAAACACCATATATTTT
CDR3: CASSMEGATGNTIYF

V: TRBV5-1
size: .
D: .
J: TRBJ1-1
DNA: TGCGCCAGCAGCTTGGACGCAGGGGTGGACACTGAAGCTTTCTTT
CDR3: CASSLDAGVDTEAFF

V: TRBV11-2
size: few
D: .
J: TRBJ2-3
DNA: TGTGCCAGCAGCTTCGCCCAGGGGTTGGCAGATACGCAGTATTTT
CDR3: CASSFAQGLADTQYF

V: TRBV2
size: .
D: .
J: TRBJ1-5
DNA: TGTGCCAGCAGTGAGCAGGGCAATCAGCCCCAGCATTTT
CDR3: CASSEQGNQPQHF

V: TRBV6-6
size: .
D: .
J: TRBJ1-5
DNA: TGTGCCAGCAGTTACCCCGGGGGGGGTCAGCCCCAGCATTTT
CDR3: CASSYPGGGQPQHF

V: TRBV5-1
size: .
D: TRBD1
J: TRBJ1-3
DNA: TGCGCCAGCACCCCTCTCGGGCAGGGGGTGGGAGCTGGAAACACCATATATTTT
CDR3: CASTPLGQGVGAGNTIYF

V: TRBV27
size: .
D: TRBD1
J: TRBJ2-7
DNA: TGTGCCAGCAGGGGGACAGGAAGACCCTACGAGCAGTACTTC
CDR3: CASRGTGRPYEQYF

V: TRBV30
size: .
D: TRBD2
J: TRBJ2-1
DNA: TGTGCCTGGAGTAGGGTGGGAGGGCCGACCGATGAGCAGTTCTTC
CDR3: CAWSRVGGPTDEQFF

V: TRBV6-1
size: .
D: .
J: TRBJ2-1
DNA: TGTGCCAGCAGATTCAGACAGGACTCCTACAATGAGCAGTTCTTC
CDR3: CASRFRQDSYNEQFF

V: TRBV7-3
size: .
D: TRBD1
J: TRBJ1-1
DNA: TGTGCCAGCAGCCCCACCCCCGGGACAGGGGCCACTGAAGCTTTCTTT
CDR3: CASSPTPGTGATEAFF

V: TRBV2
size: .
D: .
J: TRBJ1-3
DNA: TGTGCCAGCAGCGTCGCGAAGCACCCTGGAAACACCATATATTTT
CDR3: CASSVAKHPGNTIYF